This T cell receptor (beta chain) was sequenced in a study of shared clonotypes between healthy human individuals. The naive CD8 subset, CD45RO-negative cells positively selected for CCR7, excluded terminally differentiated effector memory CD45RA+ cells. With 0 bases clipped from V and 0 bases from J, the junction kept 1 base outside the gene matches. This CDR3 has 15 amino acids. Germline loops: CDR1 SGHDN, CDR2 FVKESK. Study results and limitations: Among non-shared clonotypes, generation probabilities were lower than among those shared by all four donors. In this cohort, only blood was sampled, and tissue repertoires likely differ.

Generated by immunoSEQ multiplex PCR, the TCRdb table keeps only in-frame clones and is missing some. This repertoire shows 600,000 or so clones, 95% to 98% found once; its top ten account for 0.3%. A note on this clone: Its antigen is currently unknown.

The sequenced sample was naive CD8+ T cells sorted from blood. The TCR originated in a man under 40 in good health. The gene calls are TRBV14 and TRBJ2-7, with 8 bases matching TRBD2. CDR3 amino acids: CASSQESGSSYEQYF. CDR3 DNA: TGTGCCAGCAGCCAAGAGAGCGGGAGCTCCTACGAGCAGTACTTC. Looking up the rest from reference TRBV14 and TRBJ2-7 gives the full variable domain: EAGVTQFPSHSVIEKGQTVTLRCDPISGHDNLYWYRRVMGKEIKFLLHFVKESKQDESGMPNNRFLAERTGGTYSTLKVQPAELEDSGVYFCASSQESGSSYEQYFGPGTRLTVT.